One T cell receptor (beta chain) is described in this entry. Its antigen is currently unknown. The sample comes from a study of post-analysis software for immune sequencing data. Regarding the study as a whole: With TRBV5-6, TRBV5-1 and TRBV20-1 included, about five TRBV segments were more frequent in patients than in controls.

Unique-molecular-identifier-tagged TCR beta cDNA libraries were used. A single record per CDR3 protein comes from TCRdb applying MiXCR to the PCR reads. The table lists approximately 570,000 distinct CDR3 sequences, about 44% of them singletons, with over 1.5% in the top ten. The germline V gene encodes CDR1 MNHEY and CDR2 SVGEGT. CDR3 size: 14 residues. The chain combines TRBV6-2 or TRBV6-3 with TRBJ2-5; D not certain. The last part of the DNA fits TRBJ2-7 better; the J call may be wrong. Material: blood. The origin of this receptor is a girl aged 5 to 17 with multiple sclerosis. CDR3 nucleotides: TGTGCCAGCAGATCACAGCCCTTCTCGAACGAGCAGTACTTC. It codes for CASRSQPFSNEQYF.